The clone carrying this T cell receptor beta chain has a count of ten or more. A J-beta primer mix and a sample-barcoded 5' primer were used in a second PCR of roughly 6 to 11 cycles. TCRdb reprocessed the 5' RACE reads with MiXCR, giving one entry per CDR3 protein. The table records roughly 1.7 million distinct CDR3 sequences, 34% of them present only once. The data derive from a study of blood T cells in healthy people across ages. V lost 4 bases and J lost 1, with 17 bases in between. CDR1 SQVTM and CDR2 ANQGSEA come from the germline V gene. The CDR3 runs 17 residues. The sequenced material came from blood. This sequence joins TRBV29-1 and TRBJ2-6, with D unclear. The clonotype was recovered from a woman aged 25 to 45 in good health. CDR3 DNA sequence: TGCAGCGTTGTTCTACCCAGAATAACTTCTGGGGCCAACGTCCTGACTTTC. Encoded protein: CSVVLPRITSGANVLTF.